Listed below are T cell receptor beta chains from one sample, sequenced in a study of vaccination and CD4 T cells after COVID-19. Their antigen targets remain unknown. In TCRdb, the PCR reads were re-called with MiXCR into one record per CDR3 protein. The sample has some 15,000 distinct CDR3 sequences; approximately 38% are singletons. Sequenced material: CD4+ T cells from blood, cultured in vitro. The source of these receptors is a human donor who had recovered from COVID-19. The CDR3 runs from the conserved cysteine through the conserved F or W. The D gene is left open where the match is weak. Only part of the rows carry a size: once, few, many, or a class if the clone is expanded.

. TRBJ2-6 TRBD2 TRBV5-1 TGCGCCAGCAGCGGGACTAGCGGTTTCTCTGGGGCCAACGTCCTGACTTTC CASSGTSGFSGANVLTF
few TRBJ1-1 TRBD1 TRBV30 TGTGCCTGGAGTGTAATACGGACAGGGGGCACTGAAGCTTTCTTT CAWSVIRTGGTEAFF
. TRBJ1-2 TRBD1 TRBV11-2 TGTGCCAGCAGCTTAAGGACAGGGGGCAACTATGGCTACACCTTC CASSLRTGGNYGYTF
. TRBJ2-6 . TRBV2 TGTGCCAGCAGTGTCTCAGGAACTGGGGCCAACGTCCTGACTTTC CASSVSGTGANVLTF
few TRBJ2-3 . TRBV19 TGTGCCAGTAGCCTATCCGGGCCCGGGAAGGGCACAGATACGCAGTATTTT CASSLSGPGKGTDTQYF
. TRBJ2-4 . TRBV6-2/TRBV6-3 TGTGCCAGCAGGCGTACTATGACCAAAAACATTCAGTACTTC CASRRTMTKNIQYF
. TRBJ2-7 . TRBV20-1 TGCAGTGCTGCCGGGGGGTATAGGACAGGTAACGAGCAGTACTTC CSAAGGYRTGNEQYF
. TRBJ2-5 . TRBV29-1 TGCAGCGTTGAAGGGCAGGGGCCAGAGACCCAGTACTTC CSVEGQGPETQYF
. TRBJ2-7 . TRBV12-3/TRBV12-4 TGTGCCAGCAGTCCGACAGGCCAGTCCTACGAGCAGTACTTC CASSPTGQSYEQYF
. TRBJ1-2 . TRBV11-2 TGTGCCAGCAGCCCCAGGCGGGAAGGCTATGGCTACACCTTC CASSPRREGYGYTF
. TRBJ2-2 . TRBV24-1 TGTGCCACCAGTGATTCCCCAGACAGTCGAGGGCTGTTTTTT CATSDSPDSRGLFF
. TRBJ2-1 . TRBV4-2 TGTGCCAGCAGCCAGGTTCCGGGACTCAGGGCCAATGAGCAGTTCTTC CASSQVPGLRANEQFF
few TRBJ1-1 . TRBV20-1 TGCAGTGCTAGTTCGTTTGGGGGGCATGAGGACACTGAAGCTTTCTTT CSASSFGGHEDTEAFF
few TRBJ1-1 TRBD1 TRBV12-3/TRBV12-4 TGTGCCAGCAACAGGGGGGTGGGACACCTCGCCGGCACTGAAGCTTTCTTT CASNRGVGHLAGTEAFF
. TRBJ2-2 . TRBV4-3 TGCGCCAGCAGCCAAGATCCATCGAGTGGGGAGCTGTTTTTT CASSQDPSSGELFF
. TRBJ1-6 TRBD1 TRBV6-1 TGTGCCAGCAGGCTCCGGGACAGACGGAATTCACCCCTCCACTTT CASRLRDRRNSPLHF
. TRBJ2-1 . TRBV20-1 TGCAGTGCTAGGACAGCCCGGTTGAATGAGCAGTTCTTC CSARTARLNEQFF
. TRBJ2-2 . TRBV19 TGTGCCAGTATCCTACGGGGGATCCGAAACACCGGGGAGCTGTTTTTT CASILRGIRNTGELFF
. TRBJ1-2 . TRBV7-2 TGTGCCAGCAGCTTATCCGTAGGAACGTATGGCTACACCTTC CASSLSVGTYGYTF
few TRBJ2-3 . TRBV6-5 TGTGCCAGCAGTTACTCGACTGCGCCAGATACGCAGTATTTT CASSYSTAPDTQYF
. TRBJ2-7 . TRBV7-6 TGTGCCAGCAGCTCCCTTAGCTCCTACGAGCAGTACTTC CASSSLSSYEQYF
. TRBJ2-1 . TRBV9 TGTGCCAGCAGCGTAGTGGGGGCGGGACGGCGGAATGAGCAGTTCTTC CASSVVGAGRRNEQFF
. TRBJ2-5 TRBD2 TRBV11-2 TGTGCCAGCAGCTCGAGCGGGAGGGCCGGTGAGACCCAGTACTTC CASSSSGRAGETQYF
. TRBJ1-5 . TRBV6-1 TGTGCCAGCAACCTAGACATATTAAGCAATCAGCCCCAGCATTTT CASNLDILSNQPQHF
. TRBJ2-7 TRBD2 TRBV5-4 TGTGCCAGCAGCTTAGTGGGAGGGCCCTACGAGCAGTACTTC CASSLVGGPYEQYF
. TRBJ2-3 TRBD2 TRBV7-3 TGTGCCAGCAGCTTAATGCTAAGCGGGAGCGGCGCAGATACGCAGTATTTT CASSLMLSGSGADTQYF
. TRBJ2-3 TRBD1 TRBV2 TGTGCCAGCAGAGGGCAGGGGGCAAAAACGCAGTATTTT CASRGQGAKTQYF
. TRBJ2-1 TRBD2 TRBV20-1 TGCAGTGCCAAGACTAGCGGGAGGCTCTACAATGAGCAGTTCTTC CSAKTSGRLYNEQFF
. TRBJ2-2 . TRBV25-1 TGTGCCAGCAGTGATGATACCGCTCAAGGGACCGGGGAGCTGTTTTTT CASSDDTAQGTGELFF
. TRBJ1-6 . TRBV25-1 TGTGCCAGCAGTTTGTCGGACAGAGGCAATTCACCCCTCCACTTT CASSLSDRGNSPLHF
. TRBJ2-2 . TRBV5-4 TGTGCCAGCAGCTTGCCCGGGACTTTTTTCACCGGGGAGCTGTTTTTT CASSLPGTFFTGELFF
. TRBJ2-7 TRBD2 TRBV20-1 TGCAGTGCTAGATCTCCTAGCGGGAGTTACGAGCAGTACTTC CSARSPSGSYEQYF
. TRBJ1-6 . TRBV7-9 TGTGCCAGCAACCGTCTGGGTGAGAATTCACCCCTCCACTTT CASNRLGENSPLHF
. TRBJ2-2 TRBD2 TRBV6-5 TGTGCCAGCAGTTACGCCCTAACTAGCGGGCGCACCGGGGAGCTGTTTTTT CASSYALTSGRTGELFF
medium-sized TRBJ1-5 . TRBV6-1 TGTGCCAGCAGTGAAGCCAATCAGCCCCAGCATTTT CASSEANQPQHF
few TRBJ2-1 . TRBV2 TGTGCCAGCAGTGAAACTAGTGACAATGAGCAGTTCTTC CASSETSDNEQFF